These 2 T cell receptor beta chains came from one sample sequenced in a study of OX40 agonist ivuxolimab in advanced cancers. Generated by immunoSEQ multiplex PCR, the TCRdb table keeps only in-frame clones and is missing some. The sample has tens of thousands of clones; 60% to 80% are singletons. Material: CD4+ or CD8+ T cells sorted from blood, obtained in a trial of the OX40 agonist ivuxolimab. These receptors were taken from an adult with an advanced solid tumor such as melanoma, head and neck, liver or kidney cancer.

The rearrangement uses TRBV6-1 and TRBJ1-2; D not certain. CDR3 size: 15 residues. Germline V gene lookup returns CDR1 MNHNS and CDR2 SASEGT. Trimming cost V 2 bases and J 2 bases, with 12 bases left between them. This CDR3 reads CASSESRGPNYGYTF. In DNA, the CDR3 is TGTGCCAGCAGTGAAAGTCGAGGACCCAACTATGGCTACACCTTC.

This clone was counted a few times. J is TRBJ2-5 and V is TRBV6-6; tentative D call: TRBD1 (5 bases). The CDR3 is 15 amino acids. V lost 0 bases and J lost 1, with 9 bases in between. CDR1 and CDR2 from the germline V gene are MNHNY and SVGAGI (reference sequence). The CDR3: CASSYSRQFQETQYF. The CDR3 nucleotides are TGTGCCAGCAGTTACTCGAGACAGTTCCAAGAGACCCAGTACTTC.